One and the same sample provided the 15 T cell receptor beta chains below, sequenced in a study of T-cell memory formation after mild COVID-19. TCRdb ran MiXCR on the 5' RACE reads and lists one entry per CDR3 protein. The data hold about 110,000 distinct CDR3 sequences, with 15% to 20% observed a single time. What was sequenced was PBMCs or a T cell subset sorted from them (not recorded which). These receptors were collected from a man younger than 35 who had mild COVID-19 (a few samples of this study predate the infection). Cell type and time point are not known.

The chain carries TRBV7-9 and TRBJ1-1; no reliable D call. This CDR3 region has 13 residues. V gave up 3 bases and J gave up 6 bases, with 11 bases separating them. The germline gives CDR1 SEHNR, CDR2 FQNEAQ (reference sequence). The CDR3 protein is CASSFTPSPEAFF. The DNA of the CDR3 is TGTGCCAGCAGCTTTACCCCATCCCCTGAAGCTTTCTTT.

This clonotype was counted between two and nine times. CDR3 loop: CASSSQEGQGEFF. CDR3 DNA: TGTGCCAGCAGCTCCCAAGAGGGGCAGGGGGAGTTCTTC. The gene calls are TRBV28 and TRBJ2-1, with 7 bases that match TRBD1. The V gene end was trimmed by 6 bases and the J gene end by 14 bases; junction bases not matched to a gene: 13. The CDR3 has 13 residues. In germline, CDR1 is MDHEN, CDR2 SYDVKM.

In this sample, this clonotype turned up a few times. The V call is TRBV7-2, the J call TRBJ2-3; either TRBD1 or TRBD2 may fit D (5 bases each). Germline CDR1 is SGHTA and CDR2 is FQGNSA. V shed 1 base and J shed 6 bases, with 11 bases lying between them. CDR3 length equals 14 residues. CDR3 residues: CASSLVPREDTQYF. For the CDR3, the DNA is TGTGCCAGCAGCTTAGTACCCAGGGAGGATACGCAGTATTTT.

This clonotype was seen only a few times. This chain links TRBV30 with TRBJ1-2, with a tentative D call TRBD1 (6 bases). The CDR3 has 15 amino acids. Trimming took off 0 bases at V and 0 bases at J, with 11 bases between the two ends. CDR1 is GTSNPN and CDR2 is SVGIG in the germline V gene (reference sequence). The CDR3: CAWSVWGAANYGYTF. As DNA, the CDR3 is TGTGCCTGGAGTGTATGGGGGGCCGCTAACTATGGCTACACCTTC.

The chain couples TRBV20-1 to TRBJ1-5, with D uncertain. With 8 bases removed from V and 4 bases from J, the gap between germline ends came to 18 bases. Germline V lookup: CDR1 DFQATT, CDR2 SNEGSKA (reference sequence). CDR3 length equals 14 residues. The CDR3 DNA is TGCAGTACTCGTAGGGCCGGTTCAAATCAGCCCCAGCATTTT. Protein sequence: CSTRRAGSNQPQHF.

This rearrangement joins TRBV7-2 to TRBJ1-5, with D hard to call. V dropped 4 bases and J dropped 1 base, with 14 bases sitting between them. Germline V gene sequence: CDR1 SGHTA, CDR2 FQGNSA. The CDR3 contains 16 residues. CDR3 DNA sequence: TGTGCCAGCAGCTCCTTTGTAGGTGCCAGCAATCAGCCCCAGCATTTT. It yields the protein CASSSFVGASNQPQHF.

This sequence joins TRBV6-2 or TRBV6-3 and TRBJ2-2; D unresolved. CDR3 length: 15 residues. The V gene's germline CDR1 is MNHEY and CDR2 SVGEGT. Trimming removed 7 bases from V and 0 bases from J, with 12 bases in between. The DNA of the CDR3 is TGTGCCAGCACGGACGCCCTGCCGAACACCGGGGAGCTGTTTTTT. It encodes CASTDALPNTGELFF.

The chain recombines TRBV4-3 with TRBJ1-2; no clear D. Germline CDR1 LGHNA, CDR2 YSLEER. Trimming shortened V by 0 bases and J by 0 bases, and 14 bases separated the two germline ends. The CDR3 is made up of 17 amino acids. The CDR3 spells CASSQDLLGGANYGYTF. In DNA, the CDR3 is TGCGCCAGCAGCCAAGATCTGTTGGGTGGAGCTAACTATGGCTACACCTTC.

The CDR3 spells CASSGNRGATEAFF. The CDR3 region has the DNA TGTGCCAGCAGTGGCAACAGGGGGGCCACTGAAGCTTTCTTT. The gene calls are TRBV6-1 and TRBJ1-1, with 8 bases matching TRBD1. The length of the CDR3 is 14 residues. Trimming removed 4 bases from V and 4 bases from J; junction bases left unmatched: 5. Germline V lookup: CDR1 MNHNS, CDR2 SASEGT.

The V call is TRBV12-3 or TRBV12-4, the J call TRBJ2-1; 7 bases agree with TRBD2. V was pared by 1 base and J by 4 bases, with 7 bases of the junction left unmatched. The CDR3 covers 16 residues. The CDR3 loop reads CASSLGDYQTYNEQFF. CDR3 DNA sequence: TGTGCCAGCAGTTTAGGGGACTATCAAACTTACAATGAGCAGTTCTTC.

The CDR3 loop reads CASSPGQLLSGANVLTF. The CDR3 DNA reads TGTGCCAGTAGTCCGGGACAGCTACTCTCTGGGGCCAACGTCCTGACTTTC. The chain combines TRBV19 with TRBJ2-6; 7 bases map to TRBD1. The CDR3 extends over 17 amino acids. V lost 5 bases to trimming and J lost 0 bases; unmatched junction nucleotides: 7. Germline V gene lookup returns CDR1 LNHDA and CDR2 SQIVND (reference sequence).

This clonotype was found many times. J is TRBJ2-1 and V is TRBV5-1; D unresolved. This CDR3 region has 11 residues. The V end was cut by 0 bases, the J end by 9 bases, with 4 bases between. Germline V gene lookup returns CDR1 SGHRS and CDR2 YFSETQ. CDR3 residues: CASSLGVEQFF. The CDR3 DNA sequence: TGCGCCAGCAGCTTGGGAGTTGAGCAGTTCTTC.

This clonotype was found many times. The V gene is TRBV4-2, the J gene TRBJ2-3; 8 bases fit TRBD2. Germline CDR1 reads LGHNA; CDR2 reads YNFKEQ. The CDR3 has 15 amino acids. Trimming removed 6 bases from V and 1 base from J; junction bases left unmatched: 6. The CDR3 reads CASSNRGGRTDTQYF. The CDR3 coding sequence is TGTGCCAGCAGTAATCGGGGGGGTCGCACAGATACGCAGTATTTT.

The CDR3 reads CSARALDRGLEGYTF. The CDR3 region has the DNA TGCAGTGCTAGAGCCCTGGACAGGGGGCTTGAAGGCTACACCTTC. The chain uses TRBV20-1 and TRBJ1-2, with TRBD1 matching 11 bases. This CDR3 contains 15 residues. With 1 base clipped from V and 8 bases from J, the junction kept 9 bases outside the gene matches. In germline, CDR1 is DFQATT, CDR2 SNEGSKA (reference sequence).

This clonotype was recorded many times. The chain uses TRBV7-2 and TRBJ2-5, with TRBD2 identical over 13 bases. Germline V lookup: CDR1 SGHTA, CDR2 FQGNSA. This CDR3 contains 15 residues. The V gene end was trimmed by 7 bases and the J gene end by 2 bases; junction bases not matched to a gene: 4. The CDR3 reads CASKSGLAGQETQYF. The CDR3 nucleotides read TGTGCCAGCAAATCGGGACTAGCGGGGCAAGAGACCCAGTACTTC.